This entry concerns a single TCR beta chain. These data come from a study of blood T cell repertoires in COVID-19. This CDR3 is 16 amino acids long. V gave up 4 bases and J gave up 0 bases, with 11 bases separating them. Germline lookup yields CDR1 SGHKS and CDR2 YYEKEE (reference sequence). In the original analysis: Quantification of nucleated cells was approximated via reference gene primer amplification. Sequenced by immunoSEQ multiplex PCR; TCRdb stores in-frame clones only, minus some. V, J and clone size derive from that table, while D and trimming were established from the DNA sequence. This repertoire shows 120,000 or so clones, approximately 80% found once; its top ten account for 4.5%.

This clonotype originated in a woman in her seventies with acute or convalescent COVID-19. The sequenced sample was peripheral blood. V and J are TRBV5-5 and TRBJ2-6, with D unresolved. CDR3 residues: CASSPSTFSGANVLTF. The CDR3 DNA is TGTGCCAGCAGCCCATCTACGTTCTCTGGGGCCAACGTCCTGACTTTC.